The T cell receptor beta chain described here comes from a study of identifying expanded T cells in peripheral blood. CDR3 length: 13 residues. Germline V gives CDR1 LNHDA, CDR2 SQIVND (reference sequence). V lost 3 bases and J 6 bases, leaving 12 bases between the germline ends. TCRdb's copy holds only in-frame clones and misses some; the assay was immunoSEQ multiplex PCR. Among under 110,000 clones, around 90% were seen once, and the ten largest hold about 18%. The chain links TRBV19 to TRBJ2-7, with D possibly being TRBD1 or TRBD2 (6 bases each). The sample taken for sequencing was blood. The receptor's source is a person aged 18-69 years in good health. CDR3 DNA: TGTGCCAGTAGTATGTGGGGGGCCACCGAGCAGTACTTC. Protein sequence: CASSMWGATEQYF.